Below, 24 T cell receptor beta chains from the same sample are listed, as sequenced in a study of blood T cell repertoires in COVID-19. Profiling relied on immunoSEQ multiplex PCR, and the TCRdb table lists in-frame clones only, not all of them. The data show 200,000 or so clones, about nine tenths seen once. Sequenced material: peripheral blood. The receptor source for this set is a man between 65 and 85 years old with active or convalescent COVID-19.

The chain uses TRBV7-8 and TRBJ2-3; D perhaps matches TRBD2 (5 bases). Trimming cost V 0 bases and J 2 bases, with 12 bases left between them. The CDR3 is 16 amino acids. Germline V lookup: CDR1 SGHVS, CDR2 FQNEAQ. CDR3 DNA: TGTGCCAGCAGCTTAGCGCGAGGAGGACCCACAGATACGCAGTATTTT. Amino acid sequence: CASSLARGGPTDTQYF.

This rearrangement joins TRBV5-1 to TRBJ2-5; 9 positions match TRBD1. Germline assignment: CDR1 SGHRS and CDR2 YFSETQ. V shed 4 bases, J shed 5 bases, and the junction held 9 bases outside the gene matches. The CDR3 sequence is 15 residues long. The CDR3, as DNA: TGCGCCAGCAGCACCGGGACAGGGCTGGGGGAGACCCAGTACTTC. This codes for CASSTGTGLGETQYF.

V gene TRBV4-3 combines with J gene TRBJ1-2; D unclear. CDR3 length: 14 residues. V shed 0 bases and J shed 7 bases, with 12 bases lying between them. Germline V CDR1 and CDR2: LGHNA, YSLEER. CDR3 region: CASSQELGRGGYTF. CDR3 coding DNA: TGCGCCAGCAGCCAAGAGTTGGGGAGAGGTGGCTACACCTTC.

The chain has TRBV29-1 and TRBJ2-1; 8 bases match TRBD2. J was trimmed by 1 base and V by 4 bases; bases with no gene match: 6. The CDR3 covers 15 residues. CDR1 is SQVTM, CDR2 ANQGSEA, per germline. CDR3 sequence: CSVGPTSGSYNEQFF. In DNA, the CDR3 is TGCAGCGTTGGTCCCACTAGCGGTTCCTACAATGAGCAGTTCTTC.

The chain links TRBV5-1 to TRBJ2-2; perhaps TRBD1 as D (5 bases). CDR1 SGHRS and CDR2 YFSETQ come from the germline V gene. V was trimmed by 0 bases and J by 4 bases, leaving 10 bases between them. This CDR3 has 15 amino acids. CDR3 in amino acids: CASSLEGQGTGELFF. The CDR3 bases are TGCGCCAGCAGCTTGGAGGGGCAGGGCACCGGGGAGCTGTTTTTT.

The CDR3 DNA sequence: TGTGCCAGCAGCTTAGCTAGAGGTTTAACAGGGGGAAAAAACTATGGCTACACCTTC. Protein sequence: CASSLARGLTGGKNYGYTF. This rearrangement joins TRBV7-2 to TRBJ1-2; 8 bases align to TRBD1. This CDR3 is 19 amino acids long. Germline loops: CDR1 SGHTA, CDR2 FQGNSA. V lost 0 bases, J lost 2 bases, and 14 bases stayed unmatched.

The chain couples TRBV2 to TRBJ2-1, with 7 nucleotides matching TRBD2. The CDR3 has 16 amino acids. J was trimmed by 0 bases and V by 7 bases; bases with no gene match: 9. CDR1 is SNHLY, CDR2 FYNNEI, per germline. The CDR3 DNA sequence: TGTGCCAGCAAGTTAGAGGGAGGGTACTCCTACAATGAGCAGTTCTTC. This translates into CASKLEGGYSYNEQFF.

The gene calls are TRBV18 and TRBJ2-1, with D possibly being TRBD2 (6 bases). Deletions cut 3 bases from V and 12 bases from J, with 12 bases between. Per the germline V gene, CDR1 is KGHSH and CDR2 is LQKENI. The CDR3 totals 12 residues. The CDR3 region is CASSPSLGGQFF. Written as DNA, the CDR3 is TGTGCCAGCTCACCCTCCCTGGGGGGGCAGTTCTTC.

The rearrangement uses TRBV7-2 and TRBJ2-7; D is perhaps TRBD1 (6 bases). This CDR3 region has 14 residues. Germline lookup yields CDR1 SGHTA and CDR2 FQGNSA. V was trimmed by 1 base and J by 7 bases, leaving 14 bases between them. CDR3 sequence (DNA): TGTGCCAGCAGCTTAGGTGGACAGTTAGGTGAGCAGTACTTC. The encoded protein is CASSLGGQLGEQYF.

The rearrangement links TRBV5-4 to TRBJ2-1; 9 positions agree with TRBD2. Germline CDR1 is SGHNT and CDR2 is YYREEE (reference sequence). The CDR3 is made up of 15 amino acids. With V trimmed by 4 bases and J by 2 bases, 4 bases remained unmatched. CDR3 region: CASSLAGRPYNEQFF. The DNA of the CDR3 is TGTGCCAGCAGCCTAGCGGGGCGACCCTACAATGAGCAGTTCTTC.

Here the CDR3 DNA reads TGTGCCAGTAGGCCCCCCACCAGAGAGACCCAGTACTTC. Protein sequence: CASRPPTRETQYF. The chain joins TRBV19 to TRBJ2-5; no reliable D call. V was trimmed by 6 bases and J by 4 bases, leaving 12 bases between them. Germline V gene data show CDR1 as LNHDA and CDR2 as SQIVND (reference sequence). The CDR3 length is 13 residues.

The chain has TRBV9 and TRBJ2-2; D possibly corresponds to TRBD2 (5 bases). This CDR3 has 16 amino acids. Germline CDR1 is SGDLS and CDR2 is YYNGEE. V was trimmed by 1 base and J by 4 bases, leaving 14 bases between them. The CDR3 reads CASSVSSSPPTGELFF. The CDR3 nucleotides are TGTGCCAGCAGCGTATCCTCTAGCCCCCCCACCGGGGAGCTGTTTTTT.

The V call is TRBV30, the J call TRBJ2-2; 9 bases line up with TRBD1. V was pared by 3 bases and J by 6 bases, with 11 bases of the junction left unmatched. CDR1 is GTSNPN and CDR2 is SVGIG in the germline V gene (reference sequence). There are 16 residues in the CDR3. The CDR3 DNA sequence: TGTGCCTGGAGCAAGAGGGGGACAGGGTATCCCGGGGAGCTGTTTTTT. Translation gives CAWSKRGTGYPGELFF.

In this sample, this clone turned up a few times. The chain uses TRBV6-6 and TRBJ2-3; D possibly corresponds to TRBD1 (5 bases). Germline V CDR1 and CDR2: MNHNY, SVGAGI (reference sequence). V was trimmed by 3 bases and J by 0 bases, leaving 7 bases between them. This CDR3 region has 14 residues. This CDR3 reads CASSYTGSTDTQYF. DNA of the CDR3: TGTGCCAGCAGTTATACAGGCAGCACAGATACGCAGTATTTT.

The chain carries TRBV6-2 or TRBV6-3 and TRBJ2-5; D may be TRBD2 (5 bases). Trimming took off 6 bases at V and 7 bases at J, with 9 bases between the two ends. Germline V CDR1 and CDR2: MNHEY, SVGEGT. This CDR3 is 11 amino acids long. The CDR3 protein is CASSQAGTQYF. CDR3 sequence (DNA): TGTGCCAGCAGCCAGGCGGGGACCCAGTACTTC.

The CDR3, as DNA: TGTGCCAGCAGAGGACAGGTCCCGAACACTGAAGCTTTCTTT. It encodes CASRGQVPNTEAFF. V and J are TRBV6-6 and TRBJ1-1; 7 positions agree with TRBD1. Germline CDR1 and CDR2: MNHNY and SVGAGI (reference sequence). The CDR3 has 14 residues. Germline trimming cut 6 bases from V and 1 base from J; bases unmatched to any gene: 5.

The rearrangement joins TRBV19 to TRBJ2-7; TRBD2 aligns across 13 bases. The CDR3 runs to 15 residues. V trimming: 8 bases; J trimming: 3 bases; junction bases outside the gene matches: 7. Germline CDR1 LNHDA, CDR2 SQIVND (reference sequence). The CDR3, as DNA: TGTGCCAGTTCCCTCGGACTAGCGGGGGTCTACGAGCAGTACTTC. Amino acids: CASSLGLAGVYEQYF.

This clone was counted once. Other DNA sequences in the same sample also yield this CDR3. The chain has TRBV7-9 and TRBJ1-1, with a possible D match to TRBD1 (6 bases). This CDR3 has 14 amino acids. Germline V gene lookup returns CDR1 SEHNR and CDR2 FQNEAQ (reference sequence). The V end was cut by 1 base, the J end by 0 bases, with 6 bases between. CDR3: CASSLGGLNTEAFF. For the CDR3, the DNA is TGTGCCAGCAGCTTAGGGGGGCTGAACACTGAAGCTTTCTTT.

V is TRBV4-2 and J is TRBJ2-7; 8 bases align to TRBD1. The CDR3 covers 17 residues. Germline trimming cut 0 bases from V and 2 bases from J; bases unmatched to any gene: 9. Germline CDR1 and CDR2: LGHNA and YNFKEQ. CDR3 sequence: CASSQDLDRDYPYEQYF. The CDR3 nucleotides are TGTGCCAGCAGCCAAGACTTGGACAGGGATTATCCCTACGAGCAGTACTTC.

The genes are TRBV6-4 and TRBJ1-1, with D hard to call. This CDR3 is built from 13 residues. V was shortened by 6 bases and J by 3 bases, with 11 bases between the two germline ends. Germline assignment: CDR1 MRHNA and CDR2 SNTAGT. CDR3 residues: CASSVLPDTEAFF. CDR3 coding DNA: TGTGCCAGCAGCGTCCTTCCGGACACTGAAGCTTTCTTT.

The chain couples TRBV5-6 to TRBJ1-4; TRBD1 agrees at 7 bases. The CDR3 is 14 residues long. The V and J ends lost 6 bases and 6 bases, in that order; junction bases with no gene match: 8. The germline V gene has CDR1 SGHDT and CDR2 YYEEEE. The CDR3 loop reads CASNYRGYDEKLFF. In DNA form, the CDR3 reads TGTGCCAGCAACTACAGGGGTTACGATGAAAAACTGTTTTTT.

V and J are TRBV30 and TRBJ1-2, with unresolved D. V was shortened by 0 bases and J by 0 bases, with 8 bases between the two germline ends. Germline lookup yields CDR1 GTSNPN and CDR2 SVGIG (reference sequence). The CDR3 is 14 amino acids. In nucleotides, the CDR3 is TGTGCCTGGAGTGTAAGGAGGTCTAACTATGGCTACACCTTC. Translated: CAWSVRRSNYGYTF.

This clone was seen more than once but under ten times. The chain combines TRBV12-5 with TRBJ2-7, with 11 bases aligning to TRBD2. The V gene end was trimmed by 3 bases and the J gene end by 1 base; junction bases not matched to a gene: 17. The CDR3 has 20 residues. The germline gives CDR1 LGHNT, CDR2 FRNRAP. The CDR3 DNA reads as TGTGCTAGTGGTTTACCTTTCCTTATTCATAGCGGGGGGGAATCCTACGAGCAGTACTTC. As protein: CASGLPFLIHSGGESYEQYF. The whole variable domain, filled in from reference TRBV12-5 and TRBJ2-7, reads DARVTQTPRHKVTEMGQEVTMRCQPILGHNTVFWYRQTMMQGLELLAYFRNRAPLDDSGMPKDRFSAEMPDATLATLKIQPSEPRDSAVYFCASGLPFLIHSGGESYEQYFGPGTRLTVT.

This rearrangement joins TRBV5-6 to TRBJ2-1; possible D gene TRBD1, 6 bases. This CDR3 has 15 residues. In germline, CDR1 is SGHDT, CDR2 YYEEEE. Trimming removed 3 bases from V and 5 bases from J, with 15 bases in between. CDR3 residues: CASSWDTRKNNEQFF. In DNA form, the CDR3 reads TGTGCCAGCAGCTGGGACACCCGAAAAAACAATGAGCAGTTCTTC. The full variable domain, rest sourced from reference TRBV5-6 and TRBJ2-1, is DAGVTQSPTHLIKTRGQQVTLRCSPKSGHDTVSWYQQALGQGPQFIFQYYEEEERQRGNFPDRFSGHQFPNYSSELNVNALLLGDSALYLCASSWDTRKNNEQFFGPGTRLTVL.